This is a list of T cell receptor beta chains from one sample in a study of shared clonotypes between healthy human individuals. Sequencing was performed with immunoSEQ multiplex PCR; in TCRdb, only in-frame clones are kept and a portion is missing. Altogether about 600,000 clones are present, 70% to 80% being singletons, with the ten largest covering around 11%. The sample consisted of PBMCs. These receptors came from a woman aged 40 to 49 in good health. Some clones in this sample may be carry-over from other donors' samples. Both conserved end residues are trimmed from each CDR3.

TRBJ2-2 | TRBV4-3 | ASSQVAGGRPGELF
TRBJ2-1 | TRBV2 | ASSEALLIAYNEQF
TRBJ2-7 | TRBV5-4 | ASSFDPGQVEQY
TRBJ2-7 | TRBV6-6 | ASSYMRGSYEQY
TRBJ2-2 | TRBV4-2 | ASSHWSAGRITPNTGELF
TRBJ2-2 | TRBV2 | ASSYHTGELF
TRBJ1-1 | TRBV5-4 | ASSFPKAGSITEAF
TRBJ2-1 | TRBV19 | ASNGLADNEQF
TRBJ1-1 | TRBV9 | ASSVGQRDTEAF
TRBJ1-4 | TRBV15 | ATSRDSGGEKLF
TRBJ2-3 | TRBV10-1 | ASSESCGGGTDTQY
TRBJ2-7 | TRBV29-1 | SVDGGFGGAGSYEQY
TRBJ2-1 | TRBV4-1 | ASSLRGLRLNEQF
TRBJ2-7 | TRBV27 | ASSPRISYEQY
TRBJ2-1 | TRBV5-1 | ASSLGGSGRSNEQF
TRBJ2-7 | TRBV18 | ASSGDSSYEQY
TRBJ2-1 | TRBV21-1 | ASSTRTSGEQF
TRBJ1-5 | TRBV18 | ASSPSPDPGQPQH
TRBJ2-5 | TRBV5-1 | ASSLVSGRETQY
TRBJ2-2 | TRBV7-9 | ASSHDTNTGELF
TRBJ2-7 | TRBV2 | ASSPTGTPY
TRBJ2-7 | TRBV28 | ASSLYGRGYEQY
TRBJ1-2 | TRBV30 | AWSAALGYT
TRBJ1-2 | TRBV7-3 | ASSPAGQGDGYT
TRBJ2-3 | TRBV4-3 | ASSQDGTSSTDTQY
TRBJ2-7 | TRBV11-2 | ASSLGVGTH
TRBJ2-7 | TRBV15 | ATSRWDLSYEQY
TRBJ1-2 | TRBV19 | ASTLGINYGYT
TRBJ2-7 | TRBV28 | ASSSSGSRYEQY
TRBJ2-7 | TRBV19 | ASRALSGWEQY
TRBJ1-5 | TRBV9 | ASSVDAGGGQPQH
TRBJ2-5 | TRBV4-1 | ASSPGTSGSRETQY
TRBJ2-1 | TRBV7-9 | ASSDSEVPYNEQF
TRBJ2-2 | TRBV7-9 | ASSPMRGMAGELF
TRBJ2-7 | TRBV7-9 | ASSPQVGHEQY
TRBJ2-7 | TRBV28 | ASSPPREGGGLAH
TRBJ1-1 | TRBV2 | ASSEYDGGGEAF
TRBJ1-5 | TRBV6-1 | ASSVAGVNQPQH
TRBJ2-5 | TRBV18 | ASSPKSGSQETQY
TRBJ2-3 | TRBV5-4 | ASSLGGQTDTQY
TRBJ1-1 | TRBV5-6 | ASSPYGQYKEAF
TRBJ1-4 | TRBV30 | AWSKGPRHEKLF
TRBJ2-1 | TRBV18 | ASSQDIYNEQF
TRBJ1-2 | TRBV28 | ASSYPHRSYGYT
TRBJ2-1 | TRBV5-4 | ASSLERESWNEQF